This is a list of T cell receptor beta chains from one sample in a study of blood T cell repertoires in COVID-19. Repertoires were generated with immunoSEQ multiplex PCR, while TCRdb's copy carries only in-frame clones and drops some. This table has about 160,000 clones, around 75% appearing once. Material for sequencing was peripheral blood. The receptors originated from a woman of 80 years or more with acute or convalescent COVID-19. Both conserved end residues are part of each CDR3.

TRBV29-1	CSVDTAGNTEAFF
TRBV6-5	CASSYSQNTEAFF
TRBV7-8	CASSLGLYTTSAGGLFNEQFF
TRBV5-4	CASSLDREGTDTQYF
TRBV7-8	CASSYNRGDQPQHF
TRBV5-4	CASSWSSGGDRETQYF
TRBV7-2	CASSLSGGSEKLFF
TRBV4-1	CASSFLREGEAFF
TRBV5-4	CASRTGTSGTGELFF
TRBV21-1	CASSKAQGRGEILHGYTF
TRBV2	CASSDQGVMNTEAFF
TRBV28	CASSLRPSYEQYF
TRBV19	CASSIGQGDNEKLFF
TRBV5-1	CASSLTGGTEAFF
TRBV6-5	CASSLQGSRILGYTF
TRBV19	CASSFQRDMNYGYTF
TRBV29-1	CSVEVQTNTEAFF
TRBV16	CASSQSESAQHF
TRBV2	CASSGRGTGREKLFF
TRBV13	CASSKTSGALNEQFF
TRBV29-1	CSVPFGALEVEQFF
TRBV30	CAWSATRDRVMIEQYF
TRBV7-8	CASSSRDRAFYEQYF
TRBV6-5	CASSRGQGSSYGYTF
TRBV5-6	CASSPLAGGGELFF
TRBV5-7	CASSSGQGATLMNTEAFF
TRBV3-1/TRBV3-2	CASSHQGRDGYTF